Listed here are 8 T cell receptor beta chains from one sample, sequenced in a study of vaccination and CD4 T cells after COVID-19. The antigens of these receptors remain unknown. The Oncomine TCR Beta short-read assay was applied to DNA of cultured CD4+ T cells. MiXCR was run by TCRdb on the PCR reads, yielding one entry per CDR3 protein. The data show 10,000 to 15,000 distinct CDR3 sequences, roughly two fifths seen once. Treatment defined: roughly 10-day PBMC culture with coronavirus spike peptide pools or control peptides (ViraFEST assay). The material sequenced was cultured CD4+ T cells from blood. These receptors came from a human donor with COVID-19.

The chain links TRBV10-1 to TRBJ1-2; the D gene is possibly TRBD1 (5 bases). Deletions cut 2 bases from V and 4 bases from J, with 8 bases between. CDR1 and CDR2 from the germline V gene are WNHNN and SYGVQD (reference sequence). CDR3 length: 13 residues. CDR3 sequence: CASSETGRYGYTF. The CDR3 bases are TGCGCCAGCAGTGAGACAGGCCGCTATGGCTACACCTTC.

This chain joins TRBV30 and TRBJ1-2; D is ambiguous. The V end was cut by 0 bases, the J end by 8 bases, with 10 bases between. CDR1 and CDR2 (germline): GTSNPN, SVGIG (reference sequence). CDR3 length: 12 amino acids. The CDR3 sequence: CAWSVWGKGYTF. For the CDR3, the DNA is TGTGCCTGGAGTGTTTGGGGTAAAGGCTACACCTTC.

The CDR3 region is CASSPGLGYEQYF. CDR3 coding DNA: TGTGCCAGCAGCCCGGGACTGGGGTACGAGCAGTACTTC. The J gene is TRBJ2-7, the V gene TRBV9; D might be TRBD2 (6 bases). Germline V lookup: CDR1 SGDLS, CDR2 YYNGEE. The CDR3 is 13 residues long. V shed 4 bases and J shed 4 bases, with 12 bases lying between them. Drawing the rest from reference TRBV9 and TRBJ2-7, the complete variable domain is DSGVTQTPKHLITATGQRVTLRCSPRSGDLSVYWYQQSLDQGLQFLIQYYNGEERAKGNILERFSAQQFPDLHSELNLSSLELGDSALYFCASSPGLGYEQYFGPGTRLTVT.

This clonotype turned up a few times. V and J are TRBV20-1 and TRBJ1-4; TRBD1 is a possible D gene (6 bases). Germline V CDR1 and CDR2: DFQATT, SNEGSKA (reference sequence). The CDR3 runs to 13 residues. With 0 bases removed from V and 10 bases from J, the gap between germline ends came to 12 bases. DNA of the CDR3: TGCAGTGCTAGAGACGGGGGCCCGGGAAAACTGTTTTTT. Residues: CSARDGGPGKLFF.

The V call is TRBV9, the J call TRBJ1-1; D gene uncertain. Trimming pared 4 bases from V and 6 bases from J, leaving 16 bases between. The CDR3 is 14 residues long. Germline CDR1 SGDLS, CDR2 YYNGEE. The CDR3 DNA reads TGTGCCAGCAGCCTCGAATGGGGAGCTGCTGAAGCTTTCTTT. Protein: CASSLEWGAAEAFF.

Only a few counts were recorded for this clonotype. The chain carries TRBV27 and TRBJ1-5; no firm D call. The germline V gene encodes CDR1 MNHEY and CDR2 SMNVEV (reference sequence). The length of the CDR3 is 12 residues. Trimming pared 5 bases from V and 4 bases from J, leaving 6 bases between. The DNA for the CDR3 is TGTGCCAGCAGTCGGGGAAATCAGCCCCAGCATTTT. Amino acid sequence: CASSRGNQPQHF.

In nucleotides, the CDR3 is TGTGCCAGTAGTCCGGGCGGATTGGGGGAGACCCAGTACTTC. Protein: CASSPGGLGETQYF. The rearrangement links TRBV19 to TRBJ2-5; D is ambiguous. Trimming took off 5 bases at V and 5 bases at J, with 15 bases between the two ends. The CDR3 consists of 14 residues. Looked up from germline, CDR1 is LNHDA and CDR2 is SQIVND (reference sequence).

The rearrangement joins TRBV7-2 to TRBJ2-2, with 8 bases aligning to TRBD2. The CDR3 loop spans 16 amino acids. Germline values: CDR1 SGHTA, CDR2 FQGNSA. V was clipped by 6 bases and J by 2 bases; unmatched bases: 8. This CDR3 is CASRPGGGINTGELFF. CDR3 coding DNA: TGTGCCAGCAGGCCCGGCGGGGGGATTAACACCGGGGAGCTGTTTTTT. Based on the CDR3 plus reference TRBV7-2 and TRBJ2-2, the full variable domain is GAGVSQSPSNKVTEKGKDVELRCDPISGHTALYWYRQSLGQGLEFLIYFQGNSAPDKSGLPSDRFSAERTGGSVSTLTIQRTQQEDSAVYLCASRPGGGINTGELFFGEGSRLTVL.